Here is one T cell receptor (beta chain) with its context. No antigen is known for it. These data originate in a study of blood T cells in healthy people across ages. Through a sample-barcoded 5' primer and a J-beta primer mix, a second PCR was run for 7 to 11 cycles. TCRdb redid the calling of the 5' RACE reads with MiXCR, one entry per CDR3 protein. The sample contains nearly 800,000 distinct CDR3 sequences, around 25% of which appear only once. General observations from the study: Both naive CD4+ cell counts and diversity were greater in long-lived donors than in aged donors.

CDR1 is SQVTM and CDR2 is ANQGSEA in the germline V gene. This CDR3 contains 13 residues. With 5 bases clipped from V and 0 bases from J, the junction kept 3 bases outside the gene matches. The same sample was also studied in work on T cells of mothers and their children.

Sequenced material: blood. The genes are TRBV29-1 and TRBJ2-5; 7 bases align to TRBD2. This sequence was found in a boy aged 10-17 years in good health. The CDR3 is CSVLLANQETQYF. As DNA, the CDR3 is TGCAGCGTTCTACTAGCGAACCAAGAGACCCAGTACTTC.